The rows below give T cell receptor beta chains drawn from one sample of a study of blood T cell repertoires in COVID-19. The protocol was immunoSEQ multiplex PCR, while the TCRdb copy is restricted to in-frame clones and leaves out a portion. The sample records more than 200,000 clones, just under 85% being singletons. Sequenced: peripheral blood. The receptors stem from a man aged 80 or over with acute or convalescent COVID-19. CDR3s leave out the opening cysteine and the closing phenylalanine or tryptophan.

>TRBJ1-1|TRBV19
ASSIRGGAF
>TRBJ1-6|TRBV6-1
ASSVHRDAYNSPLH
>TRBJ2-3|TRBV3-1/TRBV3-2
ASSLFSWTEPTDTQY
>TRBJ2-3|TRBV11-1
ASSFTSGTDTQY
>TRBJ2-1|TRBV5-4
ASTDRGLRGNEQF
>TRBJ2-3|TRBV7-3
ASSLSLLDTQY
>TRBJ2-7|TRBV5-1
ASSPGGTYEQY
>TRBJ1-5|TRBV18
ASSPSSSNQPQH
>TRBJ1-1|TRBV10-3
AISAGQGVEAF
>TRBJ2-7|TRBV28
ASSSTGRVQY
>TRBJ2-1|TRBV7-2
ASSSGGISYNEQF
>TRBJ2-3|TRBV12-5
ASGLTSTDTQY
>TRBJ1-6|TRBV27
ASSEGQGRYSPLH
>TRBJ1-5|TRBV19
ASSSLSRGSRQPQH
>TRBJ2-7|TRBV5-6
ASSLIDSSYEQY
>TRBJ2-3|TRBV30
ATGASGGISQY
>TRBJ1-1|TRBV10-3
AISGETGNTEAF
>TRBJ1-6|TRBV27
ASSPRGGVDWSPLH
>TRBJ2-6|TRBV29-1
SVGEGGGANVLT
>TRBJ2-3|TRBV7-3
ASSLRPRRSTDTQY
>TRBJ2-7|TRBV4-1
ASSQDRAGGRYEQY
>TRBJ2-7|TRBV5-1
ASSLGDRAHEQY
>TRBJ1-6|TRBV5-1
ASSLGEGTGVRSYNSPLH
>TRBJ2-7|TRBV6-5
ASSYVQGATYEQY
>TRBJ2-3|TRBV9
ASTKGLTTVNTQY
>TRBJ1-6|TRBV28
ASTLADRENSPLH
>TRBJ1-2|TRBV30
AWSPGQGFGYT
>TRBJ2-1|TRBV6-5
ASSYSWTSPEQF
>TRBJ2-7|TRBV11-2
ASSFREGINFYEQY
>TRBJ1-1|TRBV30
AWSRGGGTEAF
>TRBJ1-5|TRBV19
ASSIDRGFNQPQH
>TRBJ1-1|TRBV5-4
ASRPPDRGWTEAF
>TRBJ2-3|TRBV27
ASSPSLIGHTQY
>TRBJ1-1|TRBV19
ASSKTEGAIEAF
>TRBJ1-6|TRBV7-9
ASSSLALRTAYNSPLH
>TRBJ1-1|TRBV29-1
SVVRGTAF
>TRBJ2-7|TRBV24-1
ATSDPQDRGGYEQY
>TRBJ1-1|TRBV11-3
ASSRDSNTEAF
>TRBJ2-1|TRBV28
ASSSPGLAGDEQF
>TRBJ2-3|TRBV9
ASSVAGQGITDTQY
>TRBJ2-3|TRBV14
ASSLLRTDTQY
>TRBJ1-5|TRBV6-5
ASGSGSVYQPQH